This T cell receptor (beta chain) originates from a study of blood T cell repertoires in COVID-19. The overall study: The cDNA or gDNA used as material had been derived from T cells, B-cell-depleted T cells, or PBMCs.

V was pared by 3 bases and J by 1 base, with 6 bases of the junction left unmatched. CDR3 length: 16 amino acids. CDR1 is MNHEY, CDR2 SMNVEV, per germline (reference sequence). Some clones are missing from TCRdb's copy, which holds only in-frame ones; the method was immunoSEQ multiplex PCR. The table lists a few hundred thousand clones, roughly 85% of them singletons. Sequences were obtained from peripheral blood. The sequence came from a human donor in a cohort sampled during active COVID-19. V gene TRBV27 combines with J gene TRBJ2-7, with 10 bases fitting TRBD2. CDR3 loop: CASSFIAGGLSYEQYF. Here the CDR3 DNA reads TGTGCCAGCAGTTTTATAGCGGGGGGACTTTCCTACGAGCAGTACTTC.